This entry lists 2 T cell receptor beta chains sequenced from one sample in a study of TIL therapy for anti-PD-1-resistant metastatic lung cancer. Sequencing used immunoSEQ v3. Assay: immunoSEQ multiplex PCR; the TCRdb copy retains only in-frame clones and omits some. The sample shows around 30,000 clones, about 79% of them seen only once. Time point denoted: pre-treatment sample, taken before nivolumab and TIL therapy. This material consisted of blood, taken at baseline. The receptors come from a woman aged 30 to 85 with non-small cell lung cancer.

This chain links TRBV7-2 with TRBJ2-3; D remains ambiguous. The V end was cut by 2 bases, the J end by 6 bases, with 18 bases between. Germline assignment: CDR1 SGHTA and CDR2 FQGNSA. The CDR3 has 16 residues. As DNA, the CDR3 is TGTGCCAGCAGCTTAAGTTTACCTCAACGGGCGGATACGCAGTATTTT. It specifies CASSLSLPQRADTQYF.

The DNA for the CDR3 is TGTGCCAGCAGCCCCCAAGGTAGCACAGATACGCAGTATTTT. This translates into CASSPQGSTDTQYF. V and J are TRBV7-2 and TRBJ2-3; D gene unclear. Trimming took off 5 bases at V and 0 bases at J, with 9 bases between the two ends. CDR3 length: 14 residues. The germline V gene has CDR1 SGHTA and CDR2 FQGNSA. Combining the CDR3 with reference TRBV7-2 and TRBJ2-3 gives the whole variable domain GAGVSQSPSNKVTEKGKDVELRCDPISGHTALYWYRQSLGQGLEFLIYFQGNSAPDKSGLPSDRFSAERTGGSVSTLTIQRTQQEDSAVYLCASSPQGSTDTQYFGPGTRLTVL.